This T cell receptor (beta chain) was sequenced for a study of CD4 T cells in relation to SARS-CoV-2 and coronaviruses. Study details: Shared crossreactive spike epitopes were mapped to their HLA restriction.

Only in-frame clones appear in the TCRdb table, and some are missing; sequencing was by immunoSEQ multiplex PCR. The table records approximately 70,000 clones, 93% of them present only once. Study results and caveats: Pre-pandemic and post-infection samples never came from the same donor. Culture-expanded clones reflect memory recall rather than primary priming during culture.

Before the COVID-19 pandemic, during about 2011-2019, CD4+ T cells were taken from unexposed donors. This CDR3 region has 16 residues. V was trimmed by 5 bases and J by 0 bases, leaving 13 bases between them. Per germline, CDR1 WNHNN and CDR2 SYGVQD (reference sequence). A note on this clone: Its antigen is unknown.

The V and J genes are TRBV10-1 and TRBJ1-4, with unresolved D. This sequence originates from a human donor in good health. Source material: naive CD4+ T cells from PBMCs. Subset here: naive CD4+ T cells isolated by negative enrichment. The CDR3 reads CASSTPRFATNEKLFF. CDR3 sequence (DNA): TGCGCCAGCAGTACCCCGAGATTCGCAACTAATGAAAAACTGTTTTTT.